This T cell receptor (beta chain) is from a study of CD8+ T cells in alopecia areata. The study's findings and limits: Compared with normal scalp, lesional scalp had higher clonality and more expanded CD8+ clones.

This clone occurred once. What it recognizes is unknown. This CDR3 is 15 amino acids long. J lost 2 bases, V lost 3 bases, and 5 bases had no gene match. From germline, CDR1 is LNHDA and CDR2 SQIVND (reference sequence). Following extraction, RNA underwent reverse transcription to cDNA, which served as the sequencing template. Method: immunoSEQ multiplex PCR; TCRdb's copy keeps in-frame clones and lacks some. The sample lists 150,000 to 200,000 clones; 50% to 75% were seen once. This TCR came from a human donor with alopecia areata. The material was CD4+ T cells sorted from blood, obtained at week 0. The chain carries TRBV19 and TRBJ1-2, with 8 bases matching TRBD1. The CDR3 DNA sequence: TGTGCCAGTAGTATTGGGGACAGGCGAAACTATGGCTACACCTTC. Protein sequence: CASSIGDRRNYGYTF.